This T cell receptor beta chain originates from a study of naive and memory T cell subsets. As for this clonotype: What it binds is not known.

After the first PCR, alpha and beta chain libraries were processed separately. Sequential positive selection took CD4 T cells first, then CD8 T cells. General study points: Possibly reflecting memory cells re-expressing CD45RA, a few larger clonotypes occurred in naive repertoires, especially CD8. No ground truth validated the naive and memory repertoire findings.

Two oligonucleotides, mixed equimolar, formed the beta constant-region primer covering TRBC1 and TRBC2. Nested alpha and beta constant-region primers with the SP2 primer drove four PCR rounds on ligated cDNA. MiXCR was run by TCRdb on the UMI-ligation and nested PCR reads, yielding one entry per CDR3 protein. There are about 82,000 distinct CDR3 sequences in the sample; 8% to 9.5% occur only once, and 1.2% lies in the top ten. Per germline, CDR1 SGHVS and CDR2 FNYEAQ. J was trimmed by 4 bases and V by 4 bases; bases with no gene match: 5. CDR3 length: 15 residues. The chain employs TRBV7-6 and TRBJ2-2; 8 positions match TRBD2. Input material: naive CD8+ T cells from blood. This receptor was identified in a human donor in good health. The chain's CDR3 is CASSSGAGGTGELFF. DNA of the CDR3: TGTGCCAGCAGCTCAGGGGCGGGAGGCACCGGGGAGCTGTTTTTT.